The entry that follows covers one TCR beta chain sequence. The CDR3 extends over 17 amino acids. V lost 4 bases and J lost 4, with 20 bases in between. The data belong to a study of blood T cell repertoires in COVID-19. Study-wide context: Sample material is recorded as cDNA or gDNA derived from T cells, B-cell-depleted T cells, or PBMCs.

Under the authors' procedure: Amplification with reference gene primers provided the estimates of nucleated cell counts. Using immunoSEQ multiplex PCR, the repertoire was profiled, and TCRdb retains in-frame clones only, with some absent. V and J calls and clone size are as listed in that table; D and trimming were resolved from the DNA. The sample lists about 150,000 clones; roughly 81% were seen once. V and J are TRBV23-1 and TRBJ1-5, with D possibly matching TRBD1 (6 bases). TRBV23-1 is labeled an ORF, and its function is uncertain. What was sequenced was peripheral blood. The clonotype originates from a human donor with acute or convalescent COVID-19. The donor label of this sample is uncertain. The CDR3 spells CASSRPLGGFGNQPQHF. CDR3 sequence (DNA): TGCGCCAGCAGTCGCCCCTTAGGGGGATTTGGTAATCAGCCCCAGCATTTT.